This T cell receptor beta chain was recovered during a study of human T cells and chemical hapten exposure. Across the whole study: Mostly female, the patients presented with alopecia areata, totalis or universalis.

V dropped 3 bases and J dropped 7; count of bases not matched to a gene: 2. The CDR3 runs 13 residues. Germline assignment: CDR1 SQVTM and CDR2 ANQGSEA. The time point denotes: patch test 2, 6 weeks after DPC sensitization. Treatment reported: therapeutic diphenylcyclopropenone sensitization with weekly scalp DPC. This clonotype appeared many times. Its antigen is currently unknown. Using its own MiXCR run on the RACE reads, TCRdb lists one record per CDR3 protein. Here the sample spans approximately 350,000 distinct CDR3 sequences, roughly 6.3% being singletons. Study-level results: The donors suffered from alopecia, so their immune response may not match that of healthy people.

The chain carries TRBV29-1 and TRBJ1-4; 10 nucleotides align to TRBD1. The receptor was isolated from a woman younger than 30 with alopecia areata. Some clones in this sample may be carry-over from other donors' samples. Sequenced material: whole blood, taken in connection with sensitization to the hapten diphenylcyclopropenone (DPC). The CDR3 DNA reads TGCAGCGTTGAGAGGGACAGGGGTGAAAAACTGTTTTTT. Its translation: CSVERDRGEKLFF.